The rows below give T cell receptor beta chains drawn from one sample of a study of shared clonotypes between healthy human individuals. Only in-frame clones appear in the TCRdb table, and some are missing; sequencing was by immunoSEQ multiplex PCR. This sample has about 2.2 million clones; 93% occur once, and the top ten carry roughly 1.7%. Sequenced material: naive CD8+ T cells from PBMCs. The receptors stem from a man between 18 and 29 years old in good health. Some clones in this sample may be carry-over from other donors' samples. CDR3s leave out the opening cysteine and the closing phenylalanine or tryptophan. Fields, in order: J gene, V gene, D gene, CDR3 protein. D genes are given only for firm matches.

J: TRBJ1-2; V: TRBV13; D: .; CDR3: ASSYDSYYGYT
J: TRBJ1-2; V: TRBV29-1; D: TRBD1; CDR3: SVGGQKLPKGEFNYGYT
J: TRBJ2-1; V: TRBV19; D: .; CDR3: ASSPRSNEQF
J: TRBJ2-7; V: TRBV7-8; D: TRBD1; CDR3: ASSFRTGFYEQY
J: TRBJ1-3; V: TRBV23-1; D: TRBD1; CDR3: ASSRSGQGRDTIY
J: TRBJ2-3; V: TRBV2; D: .; CDR3: ASSGSSFTGSTDTQY
J: TRBJ2-1; V: TRBV7-9; D: TRBD2; CDR3: ASSSSSGQGPMGEQF
J: TRBJ1-4; V: TRBV27; D: .; CDR3: ASSPVRPTNNEKLF
J: TRBJ1-2; V: TRBV5-8; D: .; CDR3: ASSPVRTSNYGYT
J: TRBJ2-5; V: TRBV28; D: TRBD1; CDR3: ASSWATGGYQETQY
J: TRBJ1-1; V: TRBV14; D: .; CDR3: ASSPSAVATEAF
J: TRBJ2-7; V: TRBV9; D: .; CDR3: ASSATGTYSYEQY
J: TRBJ1-2; V: TRBV27; D: .; CDR3: ASSPRTVFYGYT
J: TRBJ2-1; V: TRBV29-1; D: .; CDR3: SVDHIWGYSSYNEQF
J: TRBJ2-1; V: TRBV7-9; D: .; CDR3: ASSDTGEGYHNEQF
J: TRBJ1-2; V: TRBV19; D: TRBD1; CDR3: ASTMGQGVYGYT
J: TRBJ1-1; V: TRBV6-1; D: .; CDR3: ASSEESWGGTEAF
J: TRBJ1-2; V: TRBV14; D: .; CDR3: ASSQVRRGGYT
J: TRBJ2-1; V: TRBV7-9; D: .; CDR3: ASNTGHEQF
J: TRBJ2-7; V: TRBV7-2; D: .; CDR3: ASSFLASHEQY
J: TRBJ2-1; V: TRBV19; D: .; CDR3: ATRSGLVGNEQF
J: TRBJ2-2; V: TRBV5-1; D: .; CDR3: ASSSLVAPSRAGELF
J: TRBJ1-1; V: TRBV2; D: .; CDR3: ASRGTGTTEAF